These 20 T cell receptor beta chains were sequenced from one sample in a study of immune evolution from preneoplasia to lung adenocarcinoma. Here immunoSEQ multiplex PCR was the method, and the copy in TCRdb shows in-frame clones only, minus some. Of 9,000 to 10,000 clones listed, 88% are singletons. Sequenced material: FFPE invasive lung adenocarcinoma tissue. These receptors were collected from a person aged 70 to 85 with invasive lung adenocarcinoma. Some clones in this sample may be carry-over from other donors' samples.

V is TRBV28 and J is TRBJ2-1; TRBD2 matches 7 bases. Germline assignment: CDR1 MDHEN and CDR2 SYDVKM. The trim removed 0 bases at V and 9 bases at J, leaving 11 bases unmatched. The CDR3 has 16 amino acids. The CDR3: CASSLWRESFRVEQFF. The CDR3 region has the DNA TGTGCCAGCAGTTTATGGCGGGAGTCTTTTAGGGTTGAGCAGTTCTTC. The whole variable domain, remainder taken from reference TRBV28 and TRBJ2-1, is DVKVTQSSRYLVKRTGEKVFLECVQDMDHENMFWYRQDPGLGLRLIYFSYDVKMKEKGDIPEGYSVSREKKERFSLILESASTNQTSMYLCASSLWRESFRVEQFFGPGTRLTVL.

The V gene is TRBV28, the J gene TRBJ1-1; possible D gene TRBD1, 5 bases. The CDR3 consists of 14 residues. Trimming removed 3 bases from V and 6 bases from J, with 14 bases in between. Germline V gene sequence: CDR1 MDHEN, CDR2 SYDVKM. In DNA form, the CDR3 reads TGTGCCAGCAGTTTTTGGGTCCGGGGGGCTGAAGCTTTCTTT. Translated: CASSFWVRGAEAFF.

The rearrangement links TRBV30 to TRBJ2-3; D remains ambiguous. Germline CDR1 is GTSNPN and CDR2 is SVGIG (reference sequence). The CDR3 runs 11 residues. V dropped 1 base and J dropped 7 bases, with 6 bases sitting between them. The CDR3 DNA sequence: TGTGCCTGGAGTGAGGCAAATACGCAGTATTTT. Its translation is CAWSEANTQYF.

V and J are TRBV5-1 and TRBJ2-5; D is perhaps TRBD1 (5 bases). Trimming stripped 0 bases from V and 7 bases from J, with 7 bases between. Germline assignment: CDR1 SGHRS and CDR2 YFSETQ. CDR3 length equals 12 residues. The CDR3 protein is CASSLGQGTQYF. The CDR3 region has the DNA TGCGCCAGCAGCTTGGGTCAGGGGACCCAGTACTTC.

This chain joins TRBV6-5 and TRBJ2-7; TRBD1 aligns across 7 bases. V was pared by 2 bases and J by 3 bases, with 4 bases of the junction left unmatched. The CDR3 consists of 14 residues. Germline-derived CDR1 and CDR2 are MNHEY and SVGAGI. CDR3 nucleotide sequence: TGTGCCAGCAGTTACGGTCCAGGGGGCTACGAGCAGTACTTC. It yields the protein CASSYGPGGYEQYF.

The chain uses TRBV6-5 and TRBJ1-1; D not resolved. Per germline, CDR1 MNHEY and CDR2 SVGAGI. The CDR3 loop spans 15 amino acids. V was clipped by 0 bases and J by 4 bases, with 12 bases between them. The CDR3 nucleotides read TGTGCCAGCAGTTACTCCCTAGGCGGTACCACTGAAGCTTTCTTT. The encoded protein is CASSYSLGGTTEAFF.

This clone has a single count. The chain joins TRBV28 to TRBJ1-4; the D gene is possibly TRBD1 (6 bases). This CDR3 has 12 amino acids. Germline CDR1 reads MDHEN; CDR2 reads SYDVKM. V lost 6 bases, J lost 8 bases, and 10 bases lay in between. CDR3 amino acids: CASRQGEEKLFF. DNA for the CDR3: TGTGCCAGCAGACAGGGAGAGGAAAAACTGTTTTTT.

This chain uses TRBV9 with TRBJ2-7; D is possibly TRBD2 (5 bases). In germline, CDR1 is SGDLS, CDR2 YYNGEE. This CDR3 contains 13 residues. V lost 4 bases and J lost 1, with 9 bases in between. The CDR3 DNA is TGTGCCAGCAGCCCCCGGGAATCCTACGAGCAGTACTTC. This translates into CASSPRESYEQYF.

With respect to this clone: A read error is likely, as this CDR3 ends without the conserved phenylalanine or tryptophan. The DNA is omitted, as the CDR3 cannot be located on it reliably, and the CDR3 follows TCRdb's listing. J is TRBJ1-2 and V is TRBV7-9. The CDR3 totals 11 residues, both ends included. Germline values: CDR1 SEHNR, CDR2 FQNEAQ (reference sequence). The CDR3 protein is CASSSGGSGHL.

This sequence joins TRBV30 and TRBJ1-3; TRBD1 agrees at 7 bases. The CDR3 length is 16 residues. The trim removed 1 base at V and 0 bases at J, leaving 6 bases unmatched. Germline lookup yields CDR1 GTSNPN and CDR2 SVGIG (reference sequence). The CDR3 DNA is TGTGCCTGGAGTGCGGGGACAGCTTACTCTGGAAACACCATATATTTT. Its translation: CAWSAGTAYSGNTIYF.

This clone was picked up one time. This chain joins TRBV4-1 and TRBJ1-1; D not resolved. CDR3 length equals 14 residues. V lost 0 bases and J 5 bases, leaving 10 bases between the germline ends. Per the germline V gene, CDR1 is MGHRA and CDR2 is YSYEKL. CDR3: CASSQDLMRTEAFF. In DNA, the CDR3 is TGCGCCAGCAGCCAAGATCTTATGAGGACTGAAGCTTTCTTT.

This clone occurred once. The rearrangement uses TRBV5-5 and TRBJ1-1; 8 bases line up with TRBD1. Per the germline V gene, CDR1 is SGHKS and CDR2 is YYEKEE (reference sequence). V lost 0 bases, J lost 4 bases, and 5 bases stayed unmatched. This CDR3 contains 15 residues. The CDR3 protein is CASSLAGQGATEAFF. The DNA of the CDR3 is TGTGCCAGCAGCTTGGCCGGGCAGGGGGCCACTGAAGCTTTCTTT.

This clone showed up just once. The gene calls are TRBV30 and TRBJ2-1; TRBD2 aligns across 8 bases. The CDR3 is 15 residues long. V dropped 8 bases and J dropped 1; count of bases not matched to a gene: 10. Germline V gene sequence: CDR1 GTSNPN, CDR2 SVGIG (reference sequence). CDR3 DNA sequence: TGTGCCGGAAAAGAAGCGGGAGTTTCCTACAATGAGCAGTTCTTC. It is translated as CAGKEAGVSYNEQFF.

The chain uses TRBV30 and TRBJ2-5; perhaps D is TRBD1 or TRBD2 (6 bases each). V shed 1 base and J shed 1 base, with 25 bases lying between them. This CDR3 region has 19 residues. CDR1 and CDR2 (germline): GTSNPN, SVGIG (reference sequence). The CDR3: CAWSGVWRGAIQFQETQYF. The CDR3 DNA reads TGTGCCTGGAGTGGGGTTTGGAGGGGGGCGATCCAATTCCAAGAGACCCAGTACTTC. The entire variable domain, with the rest obtained from reference TRBV30 and TRBJ2-5, is as follows: SQTIHQWPATLVQPVGSPLSLECTVEGTSNPNLYWYRQAAGRGLQLLFYSVGIGQISSEVPQNLSASRPQDRQFILSSKKLLLSDSGFYLCAWSGVWRGAIQFQETQYFGPGTRLLVL.

The V gene is TRBV9, the J gene TRBJ2-5; D may correspond to TRBD1 or TRBD2 (5 bases each). Germline loops: CDR1 SGDLS, CDR2 YYNGEE. Trimming cost V 5 bases and J 2 bases, with 13 bases left between them. This CDR3 is built from 14 residues. DNA for the CDR3: TGTGCCAGCAGTGCCGGGACCCCACAAGAGACCCAGTACTTC. This encodes CASSAGTPQETQYF. The full variable domain, its missing parts supplied by reference TRBV9 and TRBJ2-5, is DSGVTQTPKHLITATGQRVTLRCSPRSGDLSVYWYQQSLDQGLQFLIQYYNGEERAKGNILERFSAQQFPDLHSELNLSSLELGDSALYFCASSAGTPQETQYFGPGTRLLVL.

The chain joins TRBV28 to TRBJ1-2, with 9 nucleotides matching TRBD1. The CDR3 covers 14 residues. V was pared by 4 bases and J by 7 bases, with 7 bases of the junction left unmatched. Germline CDR1 reads MDHEN; CDR2 reads SYDVKM. The CDR3, as DNA: TGTGCCAGCAGTTCGGGACAGGGCCACGGTGGCTACACCTTC. As protein: CASSSGQGHGGYTF.

The rearrangement joins TRBV15 to TRBJ2-3; no definite D call. In germline, CDR1 is LNHNV, CDR2 YYDKDF (reference sequence). V was shortened by 0 bases and J by 0 bases, with 7 bases between the two germline ends. The CDR3 has 15 residues. DNA for the CDR3: TGTGCCACCAGCAGAGATCACGGGAGCACAGATACGCAGTATTTT. Its protein product is CATSRDHGSTDTQYF.

The rearrangement joins TRBV10-3 to TRBJ2-3; TRBD1 matches 10 bases. V shed 4 bases and J 1 base; nucleotides not matched to a gene: 5. Germline lookup yields CDR1 ENHRY and CDR2 SYGVKD. This CDR3 has 16 residues. In nucleotides, the CDR3 is TGTGCCATCAGTGGGCCCGGGACAGGGGGCACAGATACGCAGTATTTT. This encodes CAISGPGTGGTDTQYF.

This clone has only one observation. The chain combines TRBV6-6 with TRBJ2-7; the D is unclear. The germline V gene encodes CDR1 MNHNY and CDR2 SVGAGI (reference sequence). The CDR3 has 15 residues. V dropped 2 bases and J dropped 6 bases, with 17 bases sitting between them. The CDR3 sequence: CASSYRSDPLFEQYF. CDR3 nucleotides: TGTGCCAGCAGTTACAGATCGGATCCCCTTTTCGAGCAGTACTTC.

J is TRBJ1-2 and V is TRBV19; D not resolved. The V gene lost 6 bases and the J gene lost 4 bases, with 15 bases spanning the gap. Germline lookup yields CDR1 LNHDA and CDR2 SQIVND (reference sequence). This CDR3 spans 14 amino acids. CDR3 DNA sequence: TGTGCCAGTAGCGTCTCCAGCACCCTCTATGGCTACACCTTC. Translated: CASSVSSTLYGYTF.